The present entry profiles one T cell receptor (beta chain) with its context. TCRdb recomputed calls from the 5' RACE reads with MiXCR, one row per CDR3 protein. The sample has some 490,000 distinct CDR3 sequences; roughly 20% are singletons. The sample comes from a study of T-cell memory formation after mild COVID-19. Trimming cost V 0 bases and J 3 bases, with 9 bases left between them. Germline CDR1 reads KGHSH; CDR2 reads LQKENI. This CDR3 contains 14 residues. The source material was PBMCs or a T cell subset sorted from them (not recorded which). The TCR was taken from an adult woman who had mild COVID-19 (a few samples of this study predate the infection). Cell type and time point are not known. J is TRBJ2-7 and V is TRBV18; D ambiguous. DNA for the CDR3: TGTGCCAGCTCACCACCGAATACGTTCTACGAGCAGTACTTC. Its translation is CASSPPNTFYEQYF.